The sequence of this T cell receptor beta chain was determined in a study of memory CD4+ T cells and cytomegalovirus serostatus. General observations from the study: About 40% of the 164 known CMV-associated TCRbeta sequences appeared in CD4+ memory. Median bootstrapped AUC for CMV status was approximately 0.95 originally, roughly 0.92 US-trained. Suggested: most of the CMV-linked TCR signature lies in CD4+ memory cells.

Germline-derived CDR1 and CDR2 are SGHAT and FQNNGV. Germline trimming cut 8 bases from V and 4 bases from J; bases unmatched to any gene: 14. The CDR3 consists of 15 residues. Data came from immunoSEQ multiplex PCR; TCRdb stores just in-frame clones and leaves some out. Altogether 35,000 to 50,000 clones are present, more than 60% being singletons, with the ten largest covering roughly 0.5%. For this clone: Its antigen is unknown.

The sort gate was single viable CD3+CD4+CD8-CD45RO+ cells for memory CD4+ T cells. Positive selection with CD4 microbeads enriched total CD4+ T cells. Sequenced: memory CD4+ T cells from blood. The rearrangement joins TRBV11-2 to TRBJ2-7, with 7 bases identical to TRBD1. This TCR derives from an adult in good health and CMV-seronegative. The CDR3 loop reads CASRPRTGAPYEQYF. The CDR3 DNA sequence: TGTGCCAGCCGCCCCCGGACAGGAGCCCCTTACGAGCAGTACTTC. Full variable domain (outside the CDR3, taken from reference TRBV11-2 and TRBJ2-7): EAGVAQSPRYKIIEKRQSVAFWCNPISGHATLYWYQQILGQGPKLLIQFQNNGVVDDSQLPKDRFSAERLKGVDSTLKIQPAKLEDSAVYLCASRPRTGAPYEQYFGPGTRLTVT.